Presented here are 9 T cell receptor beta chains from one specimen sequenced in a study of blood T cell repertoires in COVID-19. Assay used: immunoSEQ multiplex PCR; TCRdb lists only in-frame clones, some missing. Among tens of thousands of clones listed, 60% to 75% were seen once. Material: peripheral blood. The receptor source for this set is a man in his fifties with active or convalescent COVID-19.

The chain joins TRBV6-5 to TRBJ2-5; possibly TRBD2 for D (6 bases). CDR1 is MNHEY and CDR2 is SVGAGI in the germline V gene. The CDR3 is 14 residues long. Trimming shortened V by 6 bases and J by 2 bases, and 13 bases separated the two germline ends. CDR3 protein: CASSRGTVQETQYF. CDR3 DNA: TGTGCCAGCAGCCGCGGGACGGTTCAAGAGACCCAGTACTTC.

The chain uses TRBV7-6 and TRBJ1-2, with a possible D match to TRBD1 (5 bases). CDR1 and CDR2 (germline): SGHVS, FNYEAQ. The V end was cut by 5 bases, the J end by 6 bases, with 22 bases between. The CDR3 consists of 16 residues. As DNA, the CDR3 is TGTGCCAGCAGCCTCCTTCCGGGACTCCCTAGACATGGCTACACCTTC. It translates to CASSLLPGLPRHGYTF.

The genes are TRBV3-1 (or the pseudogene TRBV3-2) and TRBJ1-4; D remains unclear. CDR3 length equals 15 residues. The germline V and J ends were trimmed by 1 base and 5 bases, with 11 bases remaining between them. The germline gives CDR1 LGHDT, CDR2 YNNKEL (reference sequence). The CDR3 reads CASSQGASGNEKLFF. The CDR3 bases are TGTGCCAGCAGCCAAGGGGCCAGCGGGAATGAAAAACTGTTTTTT.

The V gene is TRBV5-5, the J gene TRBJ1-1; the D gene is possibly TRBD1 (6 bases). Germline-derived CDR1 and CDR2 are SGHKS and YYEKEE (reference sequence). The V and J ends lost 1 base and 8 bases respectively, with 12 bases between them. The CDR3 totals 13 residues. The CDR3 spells CASSLRAQGEAFF. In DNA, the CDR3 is TGTGCCAGCAGCTTGAGGGCACAGGGAGAAGCTTTCTTT.

Here the CDR3 DNA reads TGTGCTAGTGGTTTGGTCTCGGGGGTGGATACGCAGTATTTT. The encoded protein is CASGLVSGVDTQYF. The V call is TRBV12-5, the J call TRBJ2-3, with D tentatively TRBD2 (6 bases). The CDR3 is 14 residues long. The V end was cut by 0 bases, the J end by 6 bases, with 10 bases between. The germline V gene has CDR1 LGHNT and CDR2 FRNRAP.

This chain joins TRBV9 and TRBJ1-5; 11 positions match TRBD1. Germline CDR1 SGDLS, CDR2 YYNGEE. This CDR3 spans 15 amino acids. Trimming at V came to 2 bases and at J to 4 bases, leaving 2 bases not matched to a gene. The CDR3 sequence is CASSVGTGGNQPQHF. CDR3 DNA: TGTGCCAGCAGCGTGGGGACAGGGGGGAATCAGCCCCAGCATTTT.

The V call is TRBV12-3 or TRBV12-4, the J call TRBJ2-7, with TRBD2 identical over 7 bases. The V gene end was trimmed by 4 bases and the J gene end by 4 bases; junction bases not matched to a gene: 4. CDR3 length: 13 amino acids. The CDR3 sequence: CASSSGGGYEQYF. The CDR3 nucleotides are TGTGCCAGCAGTTCGGGGGGTGGGTACGAGCAGTACTTC.

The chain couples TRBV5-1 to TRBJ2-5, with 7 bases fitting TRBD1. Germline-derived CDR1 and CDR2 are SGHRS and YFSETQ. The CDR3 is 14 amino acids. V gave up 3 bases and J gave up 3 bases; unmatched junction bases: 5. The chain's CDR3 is CASSWDSGKETQYF. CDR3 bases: TGCGCCAGCAGCTGGGACAGCGGAAAAGAGACCCAGTACTTC.

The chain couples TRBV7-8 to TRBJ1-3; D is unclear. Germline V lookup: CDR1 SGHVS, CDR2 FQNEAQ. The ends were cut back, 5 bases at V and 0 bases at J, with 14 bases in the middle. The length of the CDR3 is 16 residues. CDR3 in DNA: TGTGCCAGCAGCCAGAACGTACAGACCTCTGGAAACACCATATATTTT. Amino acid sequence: CASSQNVQTSGNTIYF.